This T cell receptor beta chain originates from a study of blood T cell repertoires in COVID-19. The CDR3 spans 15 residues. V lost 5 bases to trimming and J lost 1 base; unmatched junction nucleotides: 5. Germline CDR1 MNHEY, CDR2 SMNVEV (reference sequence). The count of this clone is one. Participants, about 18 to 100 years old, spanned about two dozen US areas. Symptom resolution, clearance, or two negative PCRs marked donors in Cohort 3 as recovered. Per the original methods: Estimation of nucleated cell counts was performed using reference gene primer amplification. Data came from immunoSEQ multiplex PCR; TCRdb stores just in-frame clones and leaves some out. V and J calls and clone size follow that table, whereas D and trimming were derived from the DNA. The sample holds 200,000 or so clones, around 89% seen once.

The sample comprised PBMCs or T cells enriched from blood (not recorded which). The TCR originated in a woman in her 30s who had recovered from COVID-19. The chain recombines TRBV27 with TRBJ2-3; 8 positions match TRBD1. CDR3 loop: CASSTPGQGTDTQYF. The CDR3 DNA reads TGTGCCAGCAGTACACCGGGACAGGGCACAGATACGCAGTATTTT.